Detailed here is one T cell receptor beta chain. One junction end does not reproduce the germline sequence, and a read error may be involved. CDR3 length: 13 amino acids. Germline V gene sequence: CDR1 SQVTM, CDR2 ANQGSEA. Individuals drawn from approximately 26 US areas were about 18 to 90 years old. The data originate from a study of blood T cell repertoires in COVID-19. Study information: Acute and convalescent COVID-19 samples came from the United States, Italy and Spain.

Here immunoSEQ multiplex PCR was the method, and the copy in TCRdb shows in-frame clones only, minus some. Seen here are about 150,000 clones, about nine tenths observed once, and the top ten hold approximately 4.3%. Material: PBMCs or T cells enriched from blood (not recorded which). V usage is TRBV29-1 and J usage is TRBJ1-5; D not resolved. This TCR was sampled from a woman aged 40 to 50 who had been exposed to COVID-19. The CDR3 coding sequence is TGCAGCGTCCTGATGGATAGCAATCAGCCTCAGCATTTT. Protein: CSVLMDSNQPQHF. Full variable domain (outside the CDR3, taken from reference TRBV29-1 and TRBJ1-5): SAVISQKPSRDICQRGTSLTIQCQVDSQVTMMFWYRQQPGQSLTLIATANQGSEATYESGFVIDKFPISRPNLTFSTLTVSNMSPEDSSIYLCSVLMDSNQPQHFGDGTRLSIL.